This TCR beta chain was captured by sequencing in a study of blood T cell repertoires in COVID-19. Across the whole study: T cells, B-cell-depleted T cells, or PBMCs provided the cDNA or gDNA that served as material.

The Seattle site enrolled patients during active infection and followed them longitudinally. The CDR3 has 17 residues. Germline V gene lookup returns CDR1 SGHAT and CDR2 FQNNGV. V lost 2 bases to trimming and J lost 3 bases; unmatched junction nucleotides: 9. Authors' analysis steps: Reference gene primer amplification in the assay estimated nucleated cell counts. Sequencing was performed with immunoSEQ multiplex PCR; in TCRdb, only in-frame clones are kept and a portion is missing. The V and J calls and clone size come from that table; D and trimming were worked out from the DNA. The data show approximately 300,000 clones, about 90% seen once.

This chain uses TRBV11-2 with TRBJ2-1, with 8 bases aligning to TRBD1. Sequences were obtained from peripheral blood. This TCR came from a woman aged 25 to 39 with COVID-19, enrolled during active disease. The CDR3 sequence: CASSLSVGTGGYNEQFF. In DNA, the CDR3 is TGTGCCAGCAGCTTATCGGTAGGGACAGGAGGCTACAATGAGCAGTTCTTC.